This record covers a single T cell receptor (beta chain). Its antigen is undetermined. The sample comes from a study of cytomegalovirus exposure and HLA in healthy donors. Study-level information: About 85 million unique TCRs from HLA-typed donors were held in an early release of data.

Study results and caveats: In a later analysis, several top co-occurrence clusters appeared linked to parvovirus B19, influenza, CMV and Epstein-Barr virus. As a later analysis showed, a missense DCLRE1C variant was linked to trimming of TCR beta V- and J-genes.

The primer mix had 60 Vbeta and 13 Jbeta primers. The method was immunoSEQ multiplex PCR; TCRdb's version includes in-frame clones alone and lacks a portion of them. The sample contains around 200,000 clones, about 80% of which appear only once. The sequenced sample was PBMCs. This receptor was identified in a man aged 40-50 years in good health and CMV-seropositive.

The CDR3 region is CASSLGLDTGELFF. The CDR3 DNA is TGTGCCAGCAGCTTAGGGCTTGACACCGGGGAGCTGTTTTTT. The chain uses TRBV7-3 and TRBJ2-2, with unresolved D. Trimming stripped 2 bases from V and 3 bases from J, with 7 bases between. CDR3 length equals 14 residues. In germline, CDR1 is SGHTA, CDR2 FQGTGA.